Below, 14 T cell receptor beta chains from the same sample are listed, as sequenced in a study of OX40 agonist ivuxolimab in advanced cancers. Method: immunoSEQ multiplex PCR; TCRdb's copy keeps in-frame clones and lacks some. In the table there are around 23,000 clones, roughly 88% of which are singletons. Material: CD4+ or CD8+ T cells sorted from blood, obtained in a trial of the OX40 agonist ivuxolimab. The receptor source for this set is an adult with an advanced solid tumor such as melanoma, head and neck, liver or kidney cancer.

V usage is TRBV30 and J usage is TRBJ1-1; no definite D call. Trimming shortened V by 1 base and J by 1 base, and 4 bases separated the two germline ends. CDR1 and CDR2 (germline): GTSNPN, SVGIG (reference sequence). The CDR3 is 12 residues long. CDR3 region: CAWSGGNTEAFF. CDR3 DNA sequence: TGTGCCTGGAGTGGGGGGAACACTGAAGCTTTCTTT.

This chain joins TRBV27 and TRBJ1-1; the D is unclear. The CDR3 is made up of 14 amino acids. Trimming took 2 bases from V and 1 from J, leaving 8 bases between them. Germline values: CDR1 MNHEY, CDR2 SMNVEV (reference sequence). The CDR3 DNA reads as TGTGCCAGCAGTTTAGCCAAGCGGAACACTGAAGCTTTCTTT. It yields the protein CASSLAKRNTEAFF.

This chain links TRBV11-3 with TRBJ2-1; the D gene is possibly TRBD2 (6 bases). Trimming stripped 5 bases from V and 0 bases from J, with 11 bases between. The length of the CDR3 is 15 residues. CDR1 is SGHNT and CDR2 is YENEEA in the germline V gene. Here the CDR3 DNA reads TGTGCCAGCAGCCTTACTAGCCTCTCCTACAATGAGCAGTTCTTC. This gives the protein CASSLTSLSYNEQFF.

This clone was recorded only once. The chain couples TRBV29-1 to TRBJ1-1; 8 bases are a match to TRBD1. The CDR3 length is 13 residues. In germline, CDR1 is SQVTM, CDR2 ANQGSEA. With V trimmed by 7 bases and J by 1 base, 5 bases remained unmatched. This CDR3 is CSADRAGNTEAFF. The CDR3 DNA is TGCAGCGCGGACAGGGCGGGGAACACTGAAGCTTTCTTT.

In its sample, this clone was seen once. The chain carries TRBV19 and TRBJ2-7; TRBD1 agrees at 9 bases. The CDR3 runs 13 residues. Germline trimming cut 3 bases from V and 6 bases from J; bases unmatched to any gene: 3. Germline CDR1 and CDR2: LNHDA and SQIVND (reference sequence). Here the CDR3 reads CASSIGDRAEQYF. The CDR3 region has the DNA TGTGCCAGTAGTATCGGGGACAGGGCCGAGCAGTACTTC.

J is TRBJ1-5 and V is TRBV28; D not certain. The ends were cut back, 8 bases at V and 0 bases at J, with 11 bases in the middle. Germline V CDR1 and CDR2: MDHEN, SYDVKM. The CDR3 loop spans 14 amino acids. The CDR3 here is CASSSSYSNQPQHF. The DNA of the CDR3 is TGTGCCAGCTCAAGCTCGTATAGCAATCAGCCCCAGCATTTT.

To note about this clone: A single base is all that separates this from a far larger clone, so a read error is likely. This rearrangement joins TRBV19 to TRBJ1-4; TRBD1 matches 8 bases. The length of the CDR3 is 11 residues. Trimming took 9 bases from V and 10 from J; bases not matched to a gene: 4. Germline-derived CDR1 and CDR2 are LNHDA and SQIVND (reference sequence). CDR3 coding DNA: TGTGCCAGCACCGGGACAGGAAAACTGTTTTTT. Amino acids: CASTGTGKLFF.

The chain couples TRBV7-9 to TRBJ1-6; 9 bases align to TRBD1. In germline, CDR1 is SEHNR, CDR2 FQNEAQ (reference sequence). The CDR3 covers 15 residues. With 5 bases clipped from V and 5 bases from J, the junction kept 4 bases outside the gene matches. CDR3 region: CASSLGQGHNSPLHF. The CDR3 nucleotides are TGTGCCAGCAGCCTGGGACAGGGACATAATTCACCCCTCCACTTT.

V gene TRBV28 combines with J gene TRBJ2-1; D is unclear. Trimming stripped 5 bases from V and 9 bases from J, with 11 bases between. Germline V CDR1 and CDR2: MDHEN, SYDVKM. The CDR3 runs 12 residues. CDR3 DNA sequence: TGTGCCAGCAGTCATACGATTACTGAGCAGTTCTTC. This codes for CASSHTITEQFF.

This clone was counted between two and nine times. The V and J genes are TRBV5-1 and TRBJ1-6; D is perhaps TRBD1 (6 bases). Trimming removed 1 base at V and 5 bases at J, with 7 bases between. CDR1 and CDR2 from the germline V gene are SGHRS and YFSETQ. This CDR3 is built from 14 residues. The CDR3 reads CASSLSGDNSPLHF. DNA of the CDR3: TGCGCCAGCAGCTTGTCAGGGGATAATTCACCCCTCCACTTT.

This clone occurred once. The chain combines TRBV5-1 with TRBJ1-2; no reliable D call. The length of the CDR3 is 14 residues. Germline values: CDR1 SGHRS, CDR2 YFSETQ. The germline V and J ends were trimmed by 2 bases and 6 bases, with 14 bases remaining between them. The CDR3 region has the DNA TGCGCCAGCAGCTTAGGCCGAATTAGTGATGGCTACACCTTC. This translates into CASSLGRISDGYTF.

This clone appeared a single time. The rearrangement uses TRBV27 and TRBJ2-7, with 7 bases that match TRBD1. Germline CDR1 reads MNHEY; CDR2 reads SMNVEV (reference sequence). The CDR3 loop spans 15 amino acids. The ends lost 2 bases at V and 1 base at J; junction bases unmatched: 5. The CDR3 reads CASSLKTGSSYEQYF. CDR3 in DNA: TGTGCCAGCAGTTTAAAGACAGGGAGTTCCTACGAGCAGTACTTC.

The chain combines TRBV19 with TRBJ2-2, with TRBD1 matching over 7 bases. Germline CDR1 LNHDA, CDR2 SQIVND (reference sequence). V lost 6 bases to trimming and J lost 6 bases; unmatched junction nucleotides: 7. The CDR3 is 14 amino acids. The CDR3 DNA follows: TGTGCCAGTAGGACACAGGGGAGACCCGGGGAGCTGTTTTTT. Translated: CASRTQGRPGELFF.

A single count supports this clone. The chain uses TRBV28 and TRBJ1-1; D is uncertain. The CDR3 covers 11 residues. CDR1 is MDHEN, CDR2 SYDVKM, per germline. The germline V and J ends were trimmed by 2 bases and 9 bases, with 7 bases remaining between them. The CDR3 protein is CASSLRSKAFF. CDR3 nucleotides: TGTGCCAGCAGTTTAAGGAGTAAAGCTTTCTTT.